These 28 T cell receptor beta chains originate from one sample sequenced in a study of long-term antiretroviral therapy in people with HIV. It was version v3.0 of the immunoSEQ assay that was run at survey level. The repertoire was sequenced with immunoSEQ multiplex PCR; TCRdb's copy has only in-frame clones and lacks some. Among 30,000 to 40,000 clones listed, around 88% were seen once. The specimen comprised unsorted PBMCs, sampled just before starting antiretroviral therapy. The source of these receptors is a woman between 18 and 29 years old with HIV.

This clone rates as medium-sized (0.01 to 0.1%). The CDR3 region is CASSRLDGTDTQYF. The CDR3 DNA is TGTGCCAGCAGTCGCCTGGACGGCACAGATACGCAGTATTTT. The genes are TRBV28 and TRBJ2-3, with D unclear. Germline CDR1 and CDR2: MDHEN and SYDVKM. The CDR3 runs to 14 residues. V shed 5 bases and J shed 1 base, with 10 bases lying between them.

The genes are TRBV7-9 and TRBJ2-5; unclear D gene. V was clipped by 5 bases and J by 5 bases, with 9 bases between them. CDR3 length: 12 amino acids. From germline, CDR1 is SEHNR and CDR2 FQNEAQ (reference sequence). CDR3: CASSPEGETQYF. CDR3 nucleotides: TGTGCCAGCAGCCCGGAAGGGGAGACCCAGTACTTC.

This clone is medium-sized within its sample. The chain combines TRBV28 with TRBJ2-1; 8 nucleotides match TRBD2. CDR1 MDHEN and CDR2 SYDVKM come from the germline V gene. The junction had 15 bases not matched to a gene; V was cut back by 2 bases and J by 9 bases. The CDR3 has 17 amino acids. The CDR3 reads CASSLPPSGGPFGEQFF. The CDR3 nucleotides are TGTGCCAGCAGTTTACCCCCTTCGGGAGGGCCGTTTGGTGAGCAGTTCTTC.

J is TRBJ1-2 and V is TRBV29-1, with no clear D. The CDR3 runs 13 residues. V was clipped by 3 bases and J by 8 bases, with 16 bases between them. Germline values: CDR1 SQVTM, CDR2 ANQGSEA. The DNA of the CDR3 is TGCAGCGTTGATACACGGGAACTGCAGGGCTACACCTTC. Protein product: CSVDTRELQGYTF.

This chain connects TRBV5-1 to TRBJ2-3; TRBD2 matches 7 bases. Germline CDR1 and CDR2: SGHRS and YFSETQ. V lost 4 bases, J lost 1 base, and 18 bases stayed unmatched. CDR3 length equals 19 residues. The CDR3 DNA sequence: TGCGCCAGCAGCCCCCAAGGCCTGAACGGGAGGAGGGGCACAGATACGCAGTATTTT. Translating it yields CASSPQGLNGRRGTDTQYF.

The chain has TRBV7-2 and TRBJ2-1; 7 nucleotides agree with TRBD1. The CDR3 is made up of 15 amino acids. Germline-derived CDR1 and CDR2 are SGHTA and FQGNSA. Germline trimming cut 2 bases from V and 8 bases from J; bases unmatched to any gene: 9. The CDR3 protein is CASSLLGTVAHEQFF. As DNA, the CDR3 is TGTGCCAGCAGCTTACTCGGGACAGTGGCCCATGAGCAGTTCTTC.

The V call is TRBV5-6, the J call TRBJ2-3, with 9 bases matching TRBD1. CDR3 length: 14 residues. Unmatched junction bases numbered 7, after V lost 4 bases and J lost 7 bases. CDR1 and CDR2 (germline): SGHDT, YYEEEE. CDR3 residues: CASSTGTGKYTQYF. In DNA form, the CDR3 reads TGTGCCAGCAGCACCGGGACAGGGAAGTATACGCAGTATTTT.

This clone was observed a single time. The rearrangement links TRBV28 to TRBJ1-2; D is unresolved. The CDR3 is 14 amino acids. The ends were cut back, 3 bases at V and 5 bases at J, with 13 bases in the middle. Germline CDR1 is MDHEN and CDR2 is SYDVKM. The CDR3 nucleotides read TGTGCCAGCAGTTTTGGTCTGGGTCGGTATGGCTACACCTTC. Residues: CASSFGLGRYGYTF.

The chain employs TRBV6-4 and TRBJ2-1; D not resolved. Trimming removed 6 bases at V and 5 bases at J, with 17 bases between. Germline CDR1 is MRHNA and CDR2 is SNTAGT. The CDR3 spans 15 residues. As DNA, the CDR3 is TGTGCCAGCAGGCTCACGGGCCAACAGAACAATGAGCAGTTCTTC. Amino acid sequence: CASRLTGQQNNEQFF.

The V call is TRBV6-6, the J call TRBJ2-1; D perhaps matches TRBD1 (6 bases). This CDR3 has 14 residues. V was clipped by 6 bases and J by 5 bases, with 14 bases between them. Germline lookup yields CDR1 MNHNY and CDR2 SVGAGI (reference sequence). The DNA of the CDR3 is TGTGCCAGCAGACAGGGAGATCCACACAATGAGCAGTTCTTC. This encodes CASRQGDPHNEQFF.

The sample holds one count of this clone. This chain links TRBV27 with TRBJ2-5, with 7 bases fitting TRBD2. Losses at the gene ends were 1 base for V and 1 base for J; bases not matched to a gene: 3. The CDR3 totals 15 residues. In germline, CDR1 is MNHEY, CDR2 SMNVEV (reference sequence). CDR3 DNA sequence: TGTGCCAGCAGTTTATTGGGCGGGAGCCAAGAGACCCAGTACTTC. It yields the protein CASSLLGGSQETQYF.

This clone showed up just a few times. V is TRBV7-9 and J is TRBJ1-1; a weak D match, TRBD1 (5 bases). Trimming took off 5 bases at V and 4 bases at J, with 11 bases between the two ends. The CDR3 covers 13 residues. Germline-derived CDR1 and CDR2 are SEHNR and FQNEAQ (reference sequence). The CDR3 coding sequence is TGTGCCAGCAGCAGGGTGGGGACCACTGAAGCTTTCTTT. As protein: CASSRVGTTEAFF.

This clone was found a few times. The rearrangement links TRBV5-1 to TRBJ1-2; 9 positions agree with TRBD1. V shed 4 bases, J shed 6 bases, and the junction held 7 bases outside the gene matches. There are 14 residues in the CDR3. Germline-derived CDR1 and CDR2 are SGHRS and YFSETQ. CDR3 residues: CASSPGDREDGYTF. The CDR3 coding sequence is TGCGCCAGCAGCCCCGGGGACAGGGAGGATGGCTACACCTTC.

The rearrangement joins TRBV28 to TRBJ2-7, with 12 bases lining up with TRBD2. The CDR3 is made up of 15 amino acids. Trimming took 5 bases from V and 6 from J; bases not matched to a gene: 8. Germline V gene sequence: CDR1 MDHEN, CDR2 SYDVKM. The CDR3 bases are TGTGCCAGCAGTCCGACTAGCGGGAGTTCCGTCGAGCAGTACTTC. Its translation is CASSPTSGSSVEQYF.

The chain employs TRBV11-2 and TRBJ2-1; D gene ambiguous. V lost 1 base and J 9 bases, leaving 1 base between the germline ends. The CDR3 spans 10 residues. Germline V CDR1 and CDR2: SGHAT, FQNNGV. The CDR3 DNA is TGTGCCAGCAGCTTAGGTGAGCAGTTCTTC. Its protein product is CASSLGEQFF.

This sequence joins TRBV4-3 and TRBJ1-1; D call uncertain. V was pared by 0 bases and J by 5 bases, with 7 bases between. This CDR3 has 13 residues. CDR1 and CDR2 from the germline V gene are LGHNA and YSLEER. The CDR3 bases are TGCGCCAGCAGCCAAGATATTTCTACTGAAGCTTTCTTT. Amino acids: CASSQDISTEAFF.

This clone is categorized as medium-sized. This chain joins TRBV6-1 and TRBJ2-7; no reliable D call. V lost 3 bases to trimming and J lost 3 bases, with 6 bases between them. Germline-derived CDR1 and CDR2 are MNHNS and SASEGT. The CDR3 consists of 12 residues. CDR3 DNA sequence: TGTGCCAGCAGTGAGTCGAGCTACGAGCAGTACTTC. It yields the protein CASSESSYEQYF.

The V gene is TRBV7-9, the J gene TRBJ2-3; 8 bases are shared with TRBD2. V lost 1 base, J lost 3 bases, and 6 bases stayed unmatched. CDR1 is SEHNR and CDR2 is FQNEAQ in the germline V gene (reference sequence). The CDR3 contains 16 residues. The CDR3 sequence: CASSLVETSATDTQYF. The CDR3 DNA follows: TGTGCCAGCAGCTTAGTTGAGACTAGCGCGACAGATACGCAGTATTTT.

The rearrangement links TRBV19 to TRBJ1-2; D gene ambiguous. CDR3 length: 13 amino acids. Germline V gene data show CDR1 as LNHDA and CDR2 as SQIVND (reference sequence). V was cut by 5 bases and J by 4 bases, with 11 bases left in between. CDR3 sequence reads: CASSVISAYGYTF. The CDR3 DNA sequence: TGTGCCAGTAGTGTAATCTCGGCCTATGGCTACACCTTC.

CDR3 coding DNA: TGTGCCAGCTCACCAGGACAGGGCTATGGCTACACCTTC. It yields the protein CASSPGQGYGYTF. The chain couples TRBV18 to TRBJ1-2, with 8 bases matching TRBD1. CDR1 KGHSH and CDR2 LQKENI come from the germline V gene. This CDR3 region has 13 residues. The V gene end was trimmed by 2 bases and the J gene end by 4 bases; junction bases not matched to a gene: 0.

V is TRBV5-1 and J is TRBJ2-3; the D is unclear. Trimming took off 4 bases at V and 1 base at J, with 13 bases between the two ends. Germline-derived CDR1 and CDR2 are SGHRS and YFSETQ. CDR3 length: 15 residues. The CDR3 DNA follows: TGCGCCAGCAGCCCCCTCGGGCCCGGCACAGATACGCAGTATTTT. It yields the protein CASSPLGPGTDTQYF. Full variable domain (outside the CDR3, taken from reference TRBV5-1 and TRBJ2-3): KAGVTQTPRYLIKTRGQQVTLSCSPISGHRSVSWYQQTPGQGLQFLFEYFSETQRNKGNFPGRFSGRQFSNSRSEMNVSTLELGDSALYLCASSPLGPGTDTQYFGPGTRLTVL.

The chain combines TRBV19 with TRBJ2-6; D may match TRBD1 or TRBD2 (5 bases each). The V end was cut by 7 bases, the J end by 0 bases, with 13 bases between. CDR1 and CDR2 (germline): LNHDA, SQIVND (reference sequence). This CDR3 has 16 amino acids. The CDR3 DNA reads TGTGCCAGTATCGGGACGTTTAGCTCTGGGGCCAACGTCCTGACTTTC. It yields the protein CASIGTFSSGANVLTF.

The chain has TRBV28 and TRBJ1-2; D is perhaps TRBD1 (6 bases). Germline V gene sequence: CDR1 MDHEN, CDR2 SYDVKM. The CDR3 runs 19 residues. The V end lost 6 bases, the J end lost 1 base, and 27 bases lay between the germline ends. For the CDR3, the DNA is TGTGCCAGCAGCGCTCTATTGACAGGTGAAGTGTGGAATAACTATGGCTACACCTTC. This sequence encodes CASSALLTGEVWNNYGYTF.

This clone was seen only once. The chain links TRBV9 to TRBJ1-5, with D uncertain. Trimming stripped 0 bases from V and 5 bases from J, with 3 bases between. Germline CDR1 is SGDLS and CDR2 is YYNGEE. This CDR3 is 12 amino acids long. CDR3 sequence: CASSVGDQPQHF. The CDR3 bases are TGTGCCAGCAGCGTAGGAGATCAGCCCCAGCATTTT.

V gene TRBV7-3 combines with J gene TRBJ2-6; maybe TRBD2 (6 bases). This CDR3 has 18 amino acids. Germline CDR1 and CDR2: SGHTA and FQGTGA. Deletions cut 5 bases from V and 0 bases from J, with 17 bases between. The CDR3 DNA reads TGTGCCAGCAGCCCCTTGGGAAGGAGGGACTCTGGGGCCAACGTCCTGACTTTC. This encodes CASSPLGRRDSGANVLTF.

The rearrangement links TRBV7-6 to TRBJ1-2; D is unresolved. The V gene lost 0 bases and the J gene lost 7 bases, with 12 bases spanning the gap. Germline V gene sequence: CDR1 SGHVS, CDR2 FNYEAQ. The CDR3 length is 14 residues. CDR3: CASSLARGYGGYTF. CDR3 in DNA: TGTGCCAGCAGCTTAGCGCGCGGGTACGGTGGCTACACCTTC.

The CDR3 sequence: CASSPHGGRDGYGYTF. The DNA of the CDR3 is TGTGCCAGCAGCCCACACGGGGGCAGGGATGGCTATGGCTACACCTTC. The genes are TRBV7-3 and TRBJ1-2; D is perhaps TRBD1 (6 bases). Deletions cut 5 bases from V and 4 bases from J, with 20 bases between. Germline CDR1 reads SGHTA; CDR2 reads FQGTGA. The CDR3 totals 16 residues.

The chain links TRBV7-2 to TRBJ2-6, with 8 positions matching TRBD1. Trimming took 0 bases from V and 3 from J; bases not matched to a gene: 4. The CDR3 totals 17 residues. Germline CDR1 reads SGHTA; CDR2 reads FQGNSA. The CDR3 coding sequence is TGTGCCAGCAGCTTAGCGCAGGGGGCGGGTGGGGCCAACGTCCTGACTTTC. It translates to CASSLAQGAGGANVLTF.